This T cell receptor (beta chain) was recorded in a study of blood T cell repertoires in COVID-19. Study details: Some COVID-19 samples were acute and others convalescent; all came from the United States, Italy and Spain.

The repertoire was sequenced with immunoSEQ multiplex PCR; TCRdb's copy has only in-frame clones and lacks some. Among about 94,000 clones listed, about 86% were seen once. V was clipped by 3 bases and J by 8 bases, with 15 bases between them. Germline V gene data show CDR1 as SGHDT and CDR2 as YYEEEE. The CDR3 is 15 residues long. The sequenced material came from peripheral blood. This rearrangement joins TRBV5-6 to TRBJ1-6; no definite D call. The sequence was obtained from a woman aged 55 to 70 in a cohort sampled during active or convalescent COVID-19. This chain's CDR3 is CASSWVAGMDSPLHF. The CDR3, as DNA: TGTGCCAGCAGCTGGGTTGCGGGTATGGATTCACCCCTCCACTTT. Full variable domain (rest looked up from reference TRBV5-6 and TRBJ1-6): DAGVTQSPTHLIKTRGQQVTLRCSPKSGHDTVSWYQQALGQGPQFIFQYYEEEERQRGNFPDRFSGHQFPNYSSELNVNALLLGDSALYLCASSWVAGMDSPLHFGNGTRLTVT.